The 21 T cell receptor beta chains below come from one sample, sequenced in a study of T cell repertoires in cytomegalovirus infection. TCRdb called the reads again in MiXCR, with one record for every CDR3 protein. The table records about 680,000 distinct CDR3 sequences, approximately 24% of them present only once. Sequences were obtained from CD8+ T cells from PBMCs. These receptor sequences come from a human donor in good health (CMV status not recorded). Some clones in this sample may be carry-over from other donors' samples.

The rearrangement joins TRBV29-1 to TRBJ2-1, with 9 bases aligning to TRBD2. V was pared by 7 bases and J by 5 bases, with 9 bases of the junction left unmatched. CDR1 and CDR2 from the germline V gene are SQVTM and ANQGSEA. This CDR3 comprises 14 residues. The CDR3 is CSALGGGADNEQFF. Here the CDR3 DNA reads TGCAGCGCGTTGGGCGGGGGGGCAGACAATGAGCAGTTCTTC.

A note on this clonotype: An end of the junction differs from the germline gene, which may be a read error. This rearrangement joins TRBV25-1 to TRBJ1-5; weak D call: TRBD1 (6 bases). The CDR3 consists of 16 residues. Germline V gene sequence: CDR1 MGHDK, CDR2 SYGVNS. In DNA, the CDR3 is TGTACCAGCAGTTCGGGGGACAATCGGCTCAATCAGCCCCAGCATTTT. Amino acid sequence: CTSSSGDNRLNQPQHF.

In nucleotides, the CDR3 is TGTGCCAGCAGTGAATTTGATTCAGGGGCCCACTATGGCTACACCTTC. Encoded protein: CASSEFDSGAHYGYTF. This chain uses TRBV2 with TRBJ1-2, with D perhaps matching TRBD1 (6 bases). Trimming removed 2 bases at V and 3 bases at J, with 16 bases between. Germline V gene data show CDR1 as SNHLY and CDR2 as FYNNEI. The CDR3 extends over 16 amino acids.

This clonotype was counted between two and nine times. The chain uses TRBV12-3 or TRBV12-4 and TRBJ2-5; 8 bases line up with TRBD1. The CDR3 consists of 13 residues. Losses at the gene ends were 6 bases for V and 3 bases for J; bases not matched to a gene: 3. In DNA form, the CDR3 reads TGTGCCAGCAGCACGACAGGGGAAGAGACCCAGTACTTC. As protein: CASSTTGEETQYF.

This clonotype was counted only a few times. J is TRBJ1-1 and V is TRBV5-4, with D tentatively TRBD1 (5 bases). The CDR3 loop spans 14 amino acids. The germline V gene has CDR1 SGHNT and CDR2 YYREEE (reference sequence). V was pared by 3 bases and J by 4 bases, with 13 bases between. The CDR3, as DNA: TGTGCCAGCAGCTCAACCCGGGGGGGCACTGAAGCTTTCTTT. Protein product: CASSSTRGGTEAFF.

This sequence joins TRBV20-1 and TRBJ2-7; tentatively, D is TRBD2 (6 bases). CDR1 is DFQATT, CDR2 SNEGSKA, per germline (reference sequence). The V and J ends lost 4 bases and 4 bases respectively, with 20 bases between them. The CDR3 has 15 amino acids. CDR3 sequence: CSANPTERDFYEQYV. The CDR3 coding sequence is TGCAGTGCTAACCCGACAGAGAGGGACTTTTACGAGCAGTACGTC.

For this clonotype: One end of the junction fails to match germline, which may point to a read error. This rearrangement joins TRBV13 to TRBJ2-3; D call uncertain. From germline, CDR1 is PRHDT and CDR2 FYEKMQ (reference sequence). The CDR3 covers 15 residues. The CDR3 region is CASSLGIESTDAQYF. The CDR3 coding sequence is TGTGCCAGCAGCTTAGGGATCGAAAGCACAGATGCGCAGTATTTT.

This clonotype was seen a few times. The chain employs TRBV20-1 and TRBJ2-3; 9 bases line up with TRBD2. Germline values: CDR1 DFQATT, CDR2 SNEGSKA (reference sequence). The CDR3 runs 16 residues. V shed 6 bases and J 4 bases; nucleotides not matched to a gene: 14. DNA for the CDR3: TGCAGTGCCCTGGGAGCTAGCGGGGTAGCAGCAGATACGCAGTATTTT. Its translation is CSALGASGVAADTQYF.

The chain employs TRBV28 and TRBJ2-7; D is possibly TRBD2 (6 bases). Germline values: CDR1 MDHEN, CDR2 SYDVKM. The V end lost 5 bases, the J end lost 1 base, and 15 bases lay between the germline ends. The CDR3 is 15 residues long. CDR3 DNA sequence: TGTGCCAGCAGTCCAACCCGCCGGGGGTCCTACGAGCAGTACGTC. It codes for CASSPTRRGSYEQYV.

The sample holds many counts of this clonotype. The chain employs TRBV7-8 and TRBJ1-1; 11 bases align to TRBD1. The germline gives CDR1 SGHVS, CDR2 FQNEAQ. This CDR3 spans 16 amino acids. Unmatched junction bases numbered 5, after V lost 4 bases and J lost 1 base. The CDR3 spells CASSSGQGARNTEAFF. CDR3 DNA: TGTGCCAGCAGCTCTGGACAGGGGGCTAGGAACACTGAAGCTTTCTTT.

The chain uses TRBV5-1 and TRBJ1-1, with TRBD1 matching over 7 bases. The CDR3 loop spans 15 amino acids. Unmatched junction bases numbered 8, after V lost 4 bases and J lost 2 bases. Looked up from germline, CDR1 is SGHRS and CDR2 is YFSETQ. CDR3 residues: CASSGGTERNTEAFF. The CDR3 nucleotides are TGCGCCAGCAGCGGAGGGACAGAAAGAAACACTGAAGCTTTCTTT.

The chain uses TRBV28 and TRBJ2-3, with 11 bases lining up with TRBD2. The germline gives CDR1 MDHEN, CDR2 SYDVKM. The junction had 5 bases not matched to a gene; V was cut back by 10 bases and J by 2 bases. The CDR3 is 14 residues long. The CDR3 region is CATRLAGLTDTQYF. The CDR3 region has the DNA TGTGCCACCCGACTAGCGGGGCTCACAGATACGCAGTATTTT.

The gene calls are TRBV29-1 and TRBJ1-2; a possible D gene is TRBD1 (5 bases). This CDR3 has 15 amino acids. Between the trimmed V and J ends, which lost 3 bases and 4 bases, there was a span of 18 bases. Germline V gene sequence: CDR1 SQVTM, CDR2 ANQGSEA. CDR3: CSVDHTGGFGYGYTF. The CDR3 nucleotides are TGCAGCGTTGATCACACAGGTGGCTTTGGCTATGGCTACACCTTC.

The chain couples TRBV20-1 to TRBJ2-1; D not certain. Germline loops: CDR1 DFQATT, CDR2 SNEGSKA (reference sequence). Trimming pared 0 bases from V and 3 bases from J, leaving 15 bases between. The CDR3 covers 16 residues. CDR3 sequence: CSARDPADGLYNEQFF. The CDR3 DNA sequence: TGCAGTGCTAGAGATCCGGCGGACGGCCTCTACAATGAGCAGTTCTTC.

The table lists this clonotype with a few counts. The gene calls are TRBV20-1 and TRBJ2-3; 14 bases fit TRBD2. Losses at the gene ends were 3 bases for V and 4 bases for J; bases not matched to a gene: 3. The CDR3 consists of 15 residues. Germline CDR1 DFQATT, CDR2 SNEGSKA (reference sequence). The CDR3 spells CSASRTSGGSDTQYF. CDR3 nucleotides: TGCAGTGCTAGCCGGACTAGCGGGGGGTCAGATACGCAGTATTTT.

This rearrangement joins TRBV7-4 to TRBJ2-6; D call uncertain. Germline V gene lookup returns CDR1 SGHVT and CDR2 SQSDAQ. The CDR3 totals 16 residues. V dropped 1 base and J dropped 3 bases, with 10 bases sitting between them. The CDR3 DNA reads as TGTGCCAGCAGCTTAGGCCCGTCATGTGGGGCCAACGTCCTGACTTTC. Its translation is CASSLGPSCGANVLTF.

The chain links TRBV7-9 to TRBJ1-1; 10 bases align to TRBD1. The CDR3 covers 16 residues. Germline loops: CDR1 SEHNR, CDR2 FQNEAQ (reference sequence). The V gene end was trimmed by 5 bases and the J gene end by 1 base; junction bases not matched to a gene: 7. In DNA form, the CDR3 reads TGTGCCAGCAGCATACGACAGGGGGCTCCGAACACTGAAGCTTTCTTT. Its translation: CASSIRQGAPNTEAFF.

The chain joins TRBV29-1 to TRBJ2-2; TRBD1 is a possible D gene (5 bases). This CDR3 comprises 11 residues. V lost 8 bases, J lost 11 bases, and 15 bases lay in between. The germline gives CDR1 SQVTM, CDR2 ANQGSEA. The CDR3 is CSINQGPELFF. CDR3 sequence (DNA): TGCAGCATCAACCAGGGTCCCGAGCTGTTTTTT.

This chain uses TRBV23-1 with TRBJ2-7; the match to TRBD2 covers 12 bases. TRBV23-1 is labeled an ORF, and its function is uncertain. V lost 7 bases to trimming and J lost 5 bases; unmatched junction nucleotides: 9. The CDR3 is 15 residues long. The CDR3 DNA follows: TGCGCCAGCAACCAGACTAGCGGGGGACCTCACGAGCAGTACGTC. Translating gives CASNQTSGGPHEQYV.

The rearrangement joins TRBV12-5 to TRBJ1-3; perhaps TRBD1 as D (5 bases). Deletions cut 2 bases from V and 8 bases from J, with 13 bases between. The CDR3 is made up of 14 amino acids. Germline CDR1 is LGHNT and CDR2 is FRNRAP. The CDR3 DNA sequence: TGTGCTAGTGGTTTGCCAGACAGTCGCGACACCATATATTTT. Translation gives CASGLPDSRDTIYF.

A word on this clonotype: A junction boundary mismatches the germline segment, possibly from a read error. This chain connects TRBV7-7 to TRBJ1-6, with 8 bases identical to TRBD1. This CDR3 is 14 amino acids long. Germline V gene data show CDR1 as SSHAT and CDR2 as FNYEAQ (reference sequence). In DNA, the CDR3 is TGTGCTAGCAGTTACAGGGGGTTGTATTCACCCCTCCACTTT. Amino acid sequence: CASSYRGLYSPLHF. Full variable domain (missing parts from reference TRBV7-7 and TRBJ1-6): GAGVSQSPRYKVTKRGQDVTLRCDPISSHATLYWYQQALGQGPEFLTYFNYEAQPDKSGLPSDRFSAERPEGSISTLTIQRTEQRDSAMYRCASSYRGLYSPLHFGNGTRLTVT.